This entry describes one TCR beta chain. The antigen remains undetermined. The authors ran a second PCR of roughly 6 to 12 cycles using a sample-barcoded 5' primer and a J-beta primer mix. Individual samples furnished no less than 2.5 million CDR3-containing paired-end reads apiece. Via MiXCR, TCRdb re-called the 5' RACE reads, giving one row per CDR3 protein. Altogether 600,000 to 1,000,000 distinct CDR3 sequences are present, roughly 64% being singletons, with the ten largest covering around 22%. PBMCs, at least 7 million per sample, were isolated. The CDR3 is 15 amino acids. Germline V gene lookup returns CDR1 LGHDT and CDR2 YNNKEL (reference sequence). Deletions cut 0 bases from V and 2 bases from J, with 5 bases between. The entry originates in a study of blood T cells in healthy people across ages. Study observations and caveats: Higher naive T cell percentage went strongly together with higher TCR beta diversity. Both naive CD4+ cell counts and diversity were greater in long-lived donors than in aged donors.

The origin of this receptor is a man under 40 in good health. The chain is built from TRBV3-1 and TRBJ2-6, with D hard to call. The sequenced sample consisted of blood. Here the CDR3 DNA reads TGTGCCAGCAGCCAAGATCAGCCTGGGGCCAACGTCCTGACTTTC. It is translated as CASSQDQPGANVLTF.